The T cell receptor beta chain under discussion was sequenced for a study of beta chain features in type 1 diabetes. As for the study in general: The study examined about 110,000,000 sorted cells across all samples.

Reverse transcribing all isolated RNA meant expressed TCRB transcripts were sequenced. The assay was immunoSEQ multiplex PCR, and TCRdb's table has in-frame clones only and misses some. The repertoire holds some 180,000 clones, with more than 10% as singletons. Sequenced input: central memory CD4+ T cells from blood. The sequence derives from a woman younger than 30 in good health.

The CDR3: CASSHQGTSSYEQYF. As DNA, the CDR3 is TGTGCCAGCAGTCACCAGGGGACGTCGTCCTACGAGCAGTACTTC. V is TRBV27 and J is TRBJ2-7; D is possibly TRBD1 (6 bases). The V end was cut by 5 bases, the J end by 1 base, with 15 bases between. Germline V gene sequence: CDR1 MNHEY, CDR2 SMNVEV (reference sequence). This CDR3 comprises 15 residues.